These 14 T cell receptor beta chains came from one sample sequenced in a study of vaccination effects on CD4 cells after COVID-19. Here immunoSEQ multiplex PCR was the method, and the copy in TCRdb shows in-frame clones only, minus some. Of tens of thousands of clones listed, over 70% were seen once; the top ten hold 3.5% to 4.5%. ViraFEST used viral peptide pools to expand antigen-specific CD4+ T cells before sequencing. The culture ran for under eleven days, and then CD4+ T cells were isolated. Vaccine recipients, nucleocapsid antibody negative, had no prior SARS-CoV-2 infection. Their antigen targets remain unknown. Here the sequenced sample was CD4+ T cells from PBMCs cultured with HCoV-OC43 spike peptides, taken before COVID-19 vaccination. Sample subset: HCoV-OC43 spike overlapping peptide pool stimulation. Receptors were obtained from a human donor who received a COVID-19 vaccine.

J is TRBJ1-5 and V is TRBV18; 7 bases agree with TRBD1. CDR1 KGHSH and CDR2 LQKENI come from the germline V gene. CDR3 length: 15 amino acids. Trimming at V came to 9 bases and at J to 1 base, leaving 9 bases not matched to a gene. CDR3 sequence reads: CASSTGSGSNQPQHF. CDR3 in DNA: TGTGCCAGTTCGACAGGGTCCGGGAGCAATCAGCCCCAGCATTTT. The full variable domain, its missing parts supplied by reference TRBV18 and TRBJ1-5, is NAGVMQNPRHLVRRRGQEARLRCSPMKGHSHVYWYRQLPEEGLKFMVYLQKENIIDESGMPKERFSAEFPKEGPSILRIQQVVRGDSAAYFCASSTGSGSNQPQHFGDGTRLSIL.

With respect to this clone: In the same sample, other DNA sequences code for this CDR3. CDR3 loop: CASSPRGDTGELFF. The CDR3 DNA follows: TGTGCCAGCTCACCACGGGGGGACACCGGGGAGCTGTTTTTT. This chain links TRBV18 with TRBJ2-2, with a possible D match to TRBD2 (6 bases). V was clipped by 1 base and J by 3 bases, with 6 bases between them. In germline, CDR1 is KGHSH, CDR2 LQKENI. CDR3 size: 14 residues.

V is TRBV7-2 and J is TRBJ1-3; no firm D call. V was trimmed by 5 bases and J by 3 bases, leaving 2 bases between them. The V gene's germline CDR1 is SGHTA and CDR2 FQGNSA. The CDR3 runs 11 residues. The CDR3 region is CASSGGNTIYF. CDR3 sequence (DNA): TGTGCCAGCAGCGGTGGAAACACCATATATTTT.

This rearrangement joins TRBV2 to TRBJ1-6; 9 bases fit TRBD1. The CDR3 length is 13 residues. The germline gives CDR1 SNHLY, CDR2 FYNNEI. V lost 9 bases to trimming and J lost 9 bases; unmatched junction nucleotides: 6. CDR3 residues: CASRDREGSPLHF. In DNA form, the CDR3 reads TGTGCCAGTAGGGACAGGGAGGGTTCACCCCTCCACTTT. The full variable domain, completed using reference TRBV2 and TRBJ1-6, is EPEVTQTPSHQVTQMGQEVILRCVPISNHLYFYWYRQILGQKVEFLVSFYNNEISEKSEIFDDQFSVERPDGSNFTLKIRSTKLEDSAMYFCASRDREGSPLHFGNGTRLTVT.

CDR3 sequence (DNA): TGCGCCAGCAGCCTGACAGGGGGCGCGAGCACAGATACGCAGTATTTT. Translated: CASSLTGGASTDTQYF. V gene TRBV5-1 combines with J gene TRBJ2-3; 10 bases align to TRBD1. The CDR3 consists of 16 residues. J gave up 0 bases and V 4 bases, and 5 bases lay outside the gene matches. CDR1 SGHRS and CDR2 YFSETQ come from the germline V gene. Full variable domain (remainder filled in from reference TRBV5-1 and TRBJ2-3): KAGVTQTPRYLIKTRGQQVTLSCSPISGHRSVSWYQQTPGQGLQFLFEYFSETQRNKGNFPGRFSGRQFSNSRSEMNVSTLELGDSALYLCASSLTGGASTDTQYFGPGTRLTVL.

CDR3 loop: CASSLVLGGEQYV. The CDR3 nucleotides read TGTGCCAGCAGCTTAGTCTTGGGGGGCGAGCAGTACGTC. V and J are TRBV11-1 and TRBJ2-7; TRBD2 is a possible D gene (6 bases). The V and J ends lost 1 base and 6 bases respectively, with 10 bases between them. CDR3 length: 13 amino acids. Germline loops: CDR1 SGHAT, CDR2 FQDESV (reference sequence).

The CDR3 here is CASSLEYGGGMAFF. DNA for the CDR3: TGTGCCAGCAGCTTAGAATACGGTGGGGGGATGGCTTTCTTT. The chain combines TRBV7-3 with TRBJ1-1; weak D call: TRBD1 (5 bases). Germline CDR1 SGHTA, CDR2 FQGTGA. This CDR3 region has 14 residues. V was trimmed by 2 bases and J by 11 bases, leaving 18 bases between them.

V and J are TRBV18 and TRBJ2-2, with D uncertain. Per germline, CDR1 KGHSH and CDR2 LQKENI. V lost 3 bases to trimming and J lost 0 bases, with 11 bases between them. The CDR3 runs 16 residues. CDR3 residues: CASSPNLGSNTGELFF. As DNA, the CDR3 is TGTGCCAGCTCACCGAATTTGGGGTCGAACACCGGGGAGCTGTTTTTT. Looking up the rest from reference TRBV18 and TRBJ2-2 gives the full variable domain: NAGVMQNPRHLVRRRGQEARLRCSPMKGHSHVYWYRQLPEEGLKFMVYLQKENIIDESGMPKERFSAEFPKEGPSILRIQQVVRGDSAAYFCASSPNLGSNTGELFFGEGSRLTVL.

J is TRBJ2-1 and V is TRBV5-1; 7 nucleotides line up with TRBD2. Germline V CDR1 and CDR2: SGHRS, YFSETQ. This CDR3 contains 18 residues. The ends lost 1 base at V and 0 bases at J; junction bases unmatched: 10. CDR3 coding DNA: TGCGCCAGCAGCTTGAAAAGGACGGGGGGAAGCTCCTACAATGAGCAGTTCTTC. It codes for CASSLKRTGGSSYNEQFF.

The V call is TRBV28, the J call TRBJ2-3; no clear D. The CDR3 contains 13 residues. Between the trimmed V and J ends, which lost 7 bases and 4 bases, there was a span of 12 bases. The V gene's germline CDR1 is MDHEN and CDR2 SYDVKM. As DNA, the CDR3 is TGTGCCAGCAAGAATCCTGAGGCAGATACGCAGTATTTT. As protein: CASKNPEADTQYF.

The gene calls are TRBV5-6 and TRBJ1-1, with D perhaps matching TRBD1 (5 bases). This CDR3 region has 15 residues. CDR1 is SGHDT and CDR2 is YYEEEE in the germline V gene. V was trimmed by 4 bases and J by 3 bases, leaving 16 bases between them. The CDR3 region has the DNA TGTGCCAGCAGCCCGACCTTTGCCAGGGACACTGAAGCTTTCTTT. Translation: CASSPTFARDTEAFF.

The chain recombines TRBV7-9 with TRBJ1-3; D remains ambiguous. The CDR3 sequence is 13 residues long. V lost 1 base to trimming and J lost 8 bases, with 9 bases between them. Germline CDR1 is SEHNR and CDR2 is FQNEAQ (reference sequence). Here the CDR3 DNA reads TGTGCCAGCAGCTTAGATCGCCAACACACCATATATTTT. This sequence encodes CASSLDRQHTIYF.

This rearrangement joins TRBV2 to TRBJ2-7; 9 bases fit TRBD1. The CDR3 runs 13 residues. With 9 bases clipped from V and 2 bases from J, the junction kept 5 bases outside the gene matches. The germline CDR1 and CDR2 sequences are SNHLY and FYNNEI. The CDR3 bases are TGTGCCAGTGGACAGGGGACCACCTACGAGCAGTACGTC. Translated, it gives CASGQGTTYEQYV.

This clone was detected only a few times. The CDR3 loop is CASSPSSGGGYEQYV. The CDR3 coding sequence is TGTGCCAGCTCACCATCGTCAGGGGGCGGCTACGAGCAGTACGTC. This chain links TRBV18 with TRBJ2-7, with 8 bases lining up with TRBD1. Germline CDR1 KGHSH, CDR2 LQKENI. The CDR3 has 15 amino acids. J was trimmed by 3 bases and V by 2 bases; bases with no gene match: 6.